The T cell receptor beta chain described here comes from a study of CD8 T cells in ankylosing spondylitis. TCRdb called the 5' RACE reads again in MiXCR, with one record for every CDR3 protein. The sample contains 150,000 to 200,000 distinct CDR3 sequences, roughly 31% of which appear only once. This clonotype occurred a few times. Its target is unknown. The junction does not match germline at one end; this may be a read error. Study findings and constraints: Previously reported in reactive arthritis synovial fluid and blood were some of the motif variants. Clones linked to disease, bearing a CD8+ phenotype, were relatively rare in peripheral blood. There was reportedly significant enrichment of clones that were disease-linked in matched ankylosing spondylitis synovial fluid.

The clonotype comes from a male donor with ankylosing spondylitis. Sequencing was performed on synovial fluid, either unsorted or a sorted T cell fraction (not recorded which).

Here the CDR3 DNA reads TGTGCCAGCGGCTTAGGGACAGGGGGTTACGAGCAGTACTTC. This codes for CASGLGTGGYEQYF. V is TRBV7-9 and J is TRBJ2-7; 11 bases match TRBD1. Germline V gene lookup returns CDR1 SEHNR and CDR2 FQNEAQ (reference sequence). This CDR3 is 14 amino acids long.